This passage covers 5 T cell receptor beta chains from one sample sequenced in a study of T cell clonality in common variable immunodeficiency. Using immunoSEQ multiplex PCR, the repertoire was profiled, and TCRdb retains in-frame clones only, with some absent. Listed here are around 57,000 clones without any singletons, the top ten holding roughly 5.9%. The sample was peripheral blood mononuclear cells. The receptors derive from a person aged 18-69 years in good health.

This clone was observed at least ten times. The CDR3 end lies 3 residues beyond the end of the read and is filled in from the germline J gene. This chain links TRBV19 with TRBJ1-2, with 8 bases identical to TRBD1. The CDR3 runs to 16 residues. Per the germline V gene, CDR1 is LNHDA and CDR2 is SQIVND (reference sequence). The J segment lost 7 bases and the V segment lost 6 bases, leaving 16 bases of the junction unmatched. The sequenced part of the CDR3 DNA is TGTGCCAGTAGACTGAGACGGACAGGGCTGGTAGGTGGC. Translating gives CASRLRRTGLVGG. The entire CDR3 is CASRLRRTGLVGGYTF.

This clone appeared many times. The read ends 3 residues shy of where the CDR3 ends; the end is completed using the germline J gene. This chain uses TRBV28 with TRBJ1-2; weak D call: TRBD1 (5 bases). The length of the CDR3 is 13 residues. CDR1 MDHEN and CDR2 SYDVKM come from the germline V gene. Trimming took 3 bases from V and 2 from J, leaving 7 bases between them. The part of the CDR3 DNA that was read is TGTGCCAGCAGTTTCTCAGGGAACTATGGC. It specifies CASSFSGNYG. The whole CDR3 is CASSFSGNYGYTF.

This clone was picked up many times. The read terminates 3 residues before the CDR3 end, so the remaining end is supplied by the germline J gene. This rearrangement joins TRBV9 to TRBJ2-3, with D possibly TRBD2 on 6 matching bases. V lost 1 base and J lost 1, with 10 bases in between. The V gene's germline CDR1 is SGDLS and CDR2 YYNGEE. This CDR3 has 15 amino acids. CDR3 DNA (partial): TGTGCCAGCAGCGTAAGTAGCGGACGCACAGATACG. Protein: CASSVSSGRTDT. The full CDR3 sequence reads CASSVSSGRTDTQYF.

This clone was observed many times. The read is 3 residues too short to cover the CDR3 end, so that end is filled in from the germline J gene. The rearrangement uses TRBV12-3 or TRBV12-4 and TRBJ2-3; TRBD2 matches at 11 bases. V was pared by 6 bases and J by 3 bases, with 5 bases of the junction left unmatched. This CDR3 spans 15 amino acids. The CDR3 sequence: CASSSSGRGTDTQYF. Incomplete CDR3 DNA: TGTGCCAGCAGCAGTAGCGGGAGGGGAACAGATACG.

The table lists this clone with many counts. With the read ending 3 residues before the CDR3 end, the germline J gene is used to fill in that end. V is TRBV12-3 or TRBV12-4 and J is TRBJ2-2; D possibly corresponds to TRBD2 (6 bases). V lost 2 bases and J 1 base, leaving 8 bases between the germline ends. The CDR3 runs 15 residues. The CDR3 is CASSLQRVNTGELFF. Incomplete CDR3 DNA: TGTGCCAGCAGTTTACAGCGGGTGAACACCGGGGAG.